This T cell receptor (beta chain) came from a study of blood T cell repertoires in COVID-19. This CDR3 comprises 12 residues. CDR1 is MGHDK, CDR2 SYGVNS, per germline. The V end lost 4 bases, the J end lost 7 bases, and 8 bases lay between the germline ends. The method was immunoSEQ multiplex PCR; TCRdb's version includes in-frame clones alone and lacks a portion of them. The sample lists 150,000 to 200,000 clones; about 87% were seen once. The chain joins TRBV25-1 to TRBJ2-1; D might be TRBD2 (5 bases). Sequencing was performed on peripheral blood. The receptor's source is a woman younger than 45 with acute or convalescent COVID-19. The chain's CDR3 is CASSVGENEQFF. CDR3 coding DNA: TGTGCCAGCAGTGTCGGGGAGAATGAGCAGTTCTTC.